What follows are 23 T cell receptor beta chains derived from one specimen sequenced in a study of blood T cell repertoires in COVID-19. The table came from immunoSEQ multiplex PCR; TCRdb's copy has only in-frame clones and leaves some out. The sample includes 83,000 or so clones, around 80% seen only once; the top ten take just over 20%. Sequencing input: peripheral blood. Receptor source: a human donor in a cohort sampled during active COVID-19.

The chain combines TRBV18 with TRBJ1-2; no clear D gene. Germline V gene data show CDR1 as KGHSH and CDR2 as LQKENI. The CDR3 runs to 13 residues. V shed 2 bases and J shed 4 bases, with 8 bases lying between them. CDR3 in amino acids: CASSPGEGYGYTF. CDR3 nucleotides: TGTGCCAGCTCACCAGGAGAAGGCTATGGCTACACCTTC.

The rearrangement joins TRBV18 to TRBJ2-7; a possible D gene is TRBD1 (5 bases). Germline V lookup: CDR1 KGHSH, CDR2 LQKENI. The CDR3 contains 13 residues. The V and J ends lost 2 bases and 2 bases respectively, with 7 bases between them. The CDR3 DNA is TGTGCCAGCTCACCAGACAGTACCTACGAGCAGTACTTC. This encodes CASSPDSTYEQYF.

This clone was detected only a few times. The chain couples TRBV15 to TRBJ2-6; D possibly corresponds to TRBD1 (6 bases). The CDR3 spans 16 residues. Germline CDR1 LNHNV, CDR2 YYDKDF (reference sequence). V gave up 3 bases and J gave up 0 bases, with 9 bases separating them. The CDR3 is CATSRIGGSGANVLTF. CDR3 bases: TGTGCCACCAGCAGGATAGGGGGCTCTGGGGCCAACGTCCTGACTTTC.

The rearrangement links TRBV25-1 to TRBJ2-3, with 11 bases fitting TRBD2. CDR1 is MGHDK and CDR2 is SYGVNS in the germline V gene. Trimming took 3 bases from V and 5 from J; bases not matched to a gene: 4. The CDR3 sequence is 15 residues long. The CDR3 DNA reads TGTGCCAGCAGTGACATTAGCGGGGGGGGAGATACGCAGTATTTT. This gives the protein CASSDISGGGDTQYF.

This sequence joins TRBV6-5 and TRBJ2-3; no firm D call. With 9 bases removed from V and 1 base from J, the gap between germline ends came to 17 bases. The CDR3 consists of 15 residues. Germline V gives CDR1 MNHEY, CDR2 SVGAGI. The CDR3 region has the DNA TGTGCCAGTCGGTCTCCCTTCCGCGGCACAGATACGCAGTATTTT. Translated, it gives CASRSPFRGTDTQYF.

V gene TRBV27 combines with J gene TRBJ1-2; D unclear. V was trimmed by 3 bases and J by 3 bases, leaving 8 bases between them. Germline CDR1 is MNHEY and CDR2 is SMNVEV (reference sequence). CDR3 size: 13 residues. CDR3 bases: TGTGCCAGCAGTTTCTCCGGTTACTATGGCTACACCTTC. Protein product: CASSFSGYYGYTF.

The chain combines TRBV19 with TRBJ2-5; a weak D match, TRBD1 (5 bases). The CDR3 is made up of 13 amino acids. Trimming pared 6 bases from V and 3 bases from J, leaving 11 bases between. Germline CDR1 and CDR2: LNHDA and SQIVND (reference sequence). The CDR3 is CASRSRVKETQYF. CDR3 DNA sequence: TGTGCCAGTAGGTCCAGGGTCAAAGAGACCCAGTACTTC. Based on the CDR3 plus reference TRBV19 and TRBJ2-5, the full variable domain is DGGITQSPKYLFRKEGQNVTLSCEQNLNHDAMYWYRQDPGQGLRLIYYSQIVNDFQKGDIAEGYSVSREKKESFPLTVTSAQKNPTAFYLCASRSRVKETQYFGPGTRLLVL.

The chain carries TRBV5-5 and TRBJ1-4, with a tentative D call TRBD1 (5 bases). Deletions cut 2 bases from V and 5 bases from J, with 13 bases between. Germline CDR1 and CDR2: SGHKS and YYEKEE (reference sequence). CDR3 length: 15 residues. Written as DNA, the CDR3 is TGTGCCAGCAGCTTCGTGGCAGGGTGGAATGAAAAACTGTTTTTT. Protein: CASSFVAGWNEKLFF. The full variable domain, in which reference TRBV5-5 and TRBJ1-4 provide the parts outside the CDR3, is DAGVTQSPTHLIKTRGQQVTLRCSPISGHKSVSWYQQVLGQGPQFIFQYYEKEERGRGNFPDRFSARQFPNYSSELNVNALLLGDSALYLCASSFVAGWNEKLFFGSGTQLSVL.

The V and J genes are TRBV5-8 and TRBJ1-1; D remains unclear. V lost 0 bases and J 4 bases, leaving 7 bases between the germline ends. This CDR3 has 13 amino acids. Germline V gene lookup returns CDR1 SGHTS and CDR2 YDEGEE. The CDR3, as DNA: TGTGCCAGCAGCTTGGGGCAGATCACTGAAGCTTTCTTT. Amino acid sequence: CASSLGQITEAFF.

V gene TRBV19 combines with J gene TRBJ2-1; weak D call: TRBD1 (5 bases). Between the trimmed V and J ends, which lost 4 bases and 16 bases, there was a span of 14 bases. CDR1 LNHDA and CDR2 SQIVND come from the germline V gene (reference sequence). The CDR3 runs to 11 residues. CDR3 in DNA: TGTGCCAGTAGTACAGGGTTCAGGGAATTCTTC. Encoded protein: CASSTGFREFF.

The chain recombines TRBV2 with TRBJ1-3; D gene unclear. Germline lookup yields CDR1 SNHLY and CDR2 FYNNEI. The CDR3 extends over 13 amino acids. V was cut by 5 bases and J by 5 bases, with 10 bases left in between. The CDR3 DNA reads TGTGCCAGCAGTATGGCCACTAGAAACACCATATATTTT. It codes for CASSMATRNTIYF.

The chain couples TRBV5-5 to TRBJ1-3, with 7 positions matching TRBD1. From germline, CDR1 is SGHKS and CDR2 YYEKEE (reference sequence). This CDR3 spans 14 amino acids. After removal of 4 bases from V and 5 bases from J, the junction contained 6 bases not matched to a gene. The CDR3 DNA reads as TGTGCCAGCAGCCCGGGGACAGAGAGAAACACCATATATTTT. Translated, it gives CASSPGTERNTIYF. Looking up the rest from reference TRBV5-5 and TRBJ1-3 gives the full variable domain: DAGVTQSPTHLIKTRGQQVTLRCSPISGHKSVSWYQQVLGQGPQFIFQYYEKEERGRGNFPDRFSARQFPNYSSELNVNALLLGDSALYLCASSPGTERNTIYFGEGSWLTVV.

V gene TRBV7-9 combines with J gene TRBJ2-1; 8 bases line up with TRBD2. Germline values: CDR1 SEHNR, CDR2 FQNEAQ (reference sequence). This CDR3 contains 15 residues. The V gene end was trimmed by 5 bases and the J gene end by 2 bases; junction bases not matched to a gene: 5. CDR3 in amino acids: CASSRAGDAYNEQFF. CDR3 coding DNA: TGTGCCAGCAGCCGAGCGGGAGACGCCTACAATGAGCAGTTCTTC.

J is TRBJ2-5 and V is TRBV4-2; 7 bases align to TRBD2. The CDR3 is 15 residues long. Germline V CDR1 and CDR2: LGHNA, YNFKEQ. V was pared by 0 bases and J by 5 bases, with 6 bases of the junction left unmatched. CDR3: CASSQDRGDRETQYF. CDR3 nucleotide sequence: TGTGCCAGCAGCCAAGATCGGGGGGATAGGGAGACCCAGTACTTC.

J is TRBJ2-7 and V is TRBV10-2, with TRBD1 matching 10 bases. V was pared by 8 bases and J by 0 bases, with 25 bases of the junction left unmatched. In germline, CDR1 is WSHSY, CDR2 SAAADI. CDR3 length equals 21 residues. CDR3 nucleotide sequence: TGCGCCAGCCTCTCTCCCTACTCCCCGGGACAGGGGCCTACCCGCTCCTACGAGCAGTACTTC. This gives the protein CASLSPYSPGQGPTRSYEQYF.

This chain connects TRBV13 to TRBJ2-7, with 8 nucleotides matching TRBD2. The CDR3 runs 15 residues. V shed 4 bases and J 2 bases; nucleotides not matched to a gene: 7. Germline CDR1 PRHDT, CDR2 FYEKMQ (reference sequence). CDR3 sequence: CASSSGLAVTYEQYF. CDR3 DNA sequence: TGTGCCAGCAGCTCCGGACTAGCTGTAACCTACGAGCAGTACTTC.

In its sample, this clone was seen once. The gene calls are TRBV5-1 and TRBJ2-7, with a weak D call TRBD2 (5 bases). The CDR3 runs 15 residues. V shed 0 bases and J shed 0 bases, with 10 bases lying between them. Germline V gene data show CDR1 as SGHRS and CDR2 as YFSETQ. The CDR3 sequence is CASSLGAGSSYEQYF. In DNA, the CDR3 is TGCGCCAGCAGCTTGGGGGCTGGGAGCTCCTACGAGCAGTACTTC.

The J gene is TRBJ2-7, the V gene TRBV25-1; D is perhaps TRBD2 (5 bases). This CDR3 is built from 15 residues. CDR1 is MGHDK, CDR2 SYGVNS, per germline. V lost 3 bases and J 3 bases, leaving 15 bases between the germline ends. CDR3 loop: CASSESRDWNYEQYF. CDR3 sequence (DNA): TGTGCCAGCAGTGAGTCACGGGATTGGAACTACGAGCAGTACTTC.

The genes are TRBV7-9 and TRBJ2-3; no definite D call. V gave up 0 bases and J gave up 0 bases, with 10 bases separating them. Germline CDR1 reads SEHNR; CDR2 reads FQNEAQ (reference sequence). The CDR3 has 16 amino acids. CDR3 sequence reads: CASSLAGSRSTDTQYF. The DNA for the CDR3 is TGTGCCAGCAGCTTAGCCGGTTCTCGGAGCACAGATACGCAGTATTTT.

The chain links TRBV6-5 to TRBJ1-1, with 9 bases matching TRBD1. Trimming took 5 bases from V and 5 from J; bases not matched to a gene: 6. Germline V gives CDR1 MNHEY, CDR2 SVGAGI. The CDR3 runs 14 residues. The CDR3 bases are TGTGCCAGCAGTAACGGGACAGGGTGGACTGAAGCTTTCTTT. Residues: CASSNGTGWTEAFF.

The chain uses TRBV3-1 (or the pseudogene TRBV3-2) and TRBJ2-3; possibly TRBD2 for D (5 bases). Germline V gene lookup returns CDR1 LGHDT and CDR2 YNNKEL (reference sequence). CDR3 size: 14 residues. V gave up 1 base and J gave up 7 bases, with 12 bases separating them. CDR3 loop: CASSQGYERYTQYF. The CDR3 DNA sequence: TGTGCCAGCAGCCAAGGTTATGAGCGGTATACGCAGTATTTT.

This CDR3 reads CASCLPAGRTEAFF. CDR3 bases: TGTGCCAGCTGCCTCCCGGCGGGTCGCACTGAAGCTTTCTTT. The J gene is TRBJ1-1, the V gene TRBV28, with D unclear. Germline loops: CDR1 MDHEN, CDR2 SYDVKM. V lost 8 bases and J 4 bases, leaving 17 bases between the germline ends. The CDR3 is 14 amino acids.

The CDR3 reads CASSHSVFYEQYF. As DNA, the CDR3 is TGTGCCAGCAGCCACTCGGTTTTCTACGAGCAGTACTTC. This chain connects TRBV14 to TRBJ2-7; no definite D call. The length of the CDR3 is 13 residues. Trimming shortened V by 3 bases and J by 3 bases, and 9 bases separated the two germline ends. Germline-derived CDR1 and CDR2 are SGHDN and FVKESK.